Listed here is a single TCR beta chain. These data come from a study of OX40 agonist ivuxolimab in advanced cancers. As for the study in general: Prior therapy, whether anti-PD-1, anti-PD-L1 or anti-CTLA-4, was allowed, and 30% to 40% had some.

The CDR3 sequence is 12 residues long. The germline V and J ends were trimmed by 2 bases and 5 bases, with 6 bases remaining between them. From germline, CDR1 is SGHNT and CDR2 YENEEA. The table came from immunoSEQ multiplex PCR; TCRdb's copy has only in-frame clones and leaves some out. This sample has tens of thousands of clones, with 88% found just once. The specimen was CD4+ or CD8+ T cells sorted from blood, collected in a trial of the OX40 agonist ivuxolimab. This chain links TRBV11-3 with TRBJ1-1, with D unclear. The receptor was isolated from an adult with an advanced solid tumor such as melanoma, head and neck, liver or kidney cancer. In DNA form, the CDR3 reads TGTGCCAGCAGCTTATTGGGTACTGAAGCTTTCTTT. The encoded protein is CASSLLGTEAFF.